Reported below is one TCR beta chain. This entry belongs to a study of immune characterization of retroperitoneal liposarcoma. The length of the CDR3 is 12 residues. Germline assignment: CDR1 MNHNS and CDR2 SASEGT. The V end lost 3 bases, the J end lost 8 bases, and 8 bases lay between the germline ends. Using its own MiXCR run on the PCR reads, TCRdb lists one record per CDR3 protein. The table has several thousand distinct CDR3 sequences, less than 45% seen once. This chain uses TRBV6-1 with TRBJ2-1; perhaps TRBD1 as D (5 bases). This TCR came from a male donor with retroperitoneal liposarcoma. The material sequenced was tumor tissue. The CDR3 DNA reads TGTGCCAGCAGTGAGCAGGGCTATGAGCAGTTCTTC. Protein product: CASSEQGYEQFF.